The sequence of this T cell receptor beta chain was determined in a study of cytomegalovirus exposure and HLA in healthy donors (dated 2017 in TCRdb). With regard to the full study: In an earlier analysis of approximately 640 of the donors, under 300 Gb of sequence data and approximately 120 million unique TCR beta sequences from 150 million to 200 million T cells were reported. An earlier analysis of fewer than 750 of the donors used high-throughput TCR beta sequencing to judge whether each TCR beta V gene segment behaved as functional or pseudogenic. Of the roughly 400 genotyped donors, roughly 80% fell in the genetic ancestry cluster associated with self-reported Caucasian donors. Along with the approximately 700-subject first cohort, a separate validation cohort of around 110 different subjects was used. HLA typing included class I and class II loci at four-digit resolution. An early release covering roughly 600 HLA-typed donors comprised 300 to 350 gigabases of sequencing data and tens of millions of unique TCR sequences. To predict cytomegalovirus infection status, the study combined high-throughput TCR immunosequencing, statistical association of individual TCRs with disease status, and machine learning. The study was designed to test whether signatures of past pathogen exposure could be identified by cataloging public T cell receptors. A later analysis re-examined previously published TCR beta repertoires from more than 650 donors and added high-resolution HLA genotyping to investigate patterns of TCR occurrence. Rather than using new phenotypic data, the later analysis identified candidate immune exposures from TCR beta sequences and from how often those sequences occurred across donors. All discovery cohort repertoires had been generated on a single sequencing platform. On average, around 230,000 unique TCR beta nucleotide sequences were sequenced per donor among 398 genotyped donors of the cohort, with roughly 18% of those sequences being non-productive. Typing coverage differed by locus: A, B, C, DRB1 and DQB1 were typed in roughly 620-630 donors, DQA1 in approximately 520, DPA1 in 600 to 610, and DPB1 in 472. A later genetic analysis took genome-wide SNP genotypes for 398 of the 666 donors and used that subset as a discovery cohort. Donor age, sex, ethnicity and CMV serostatus were compiled together with the repertoire data. A handful of DR-DQ haplotypes were handled as single units for association and clustering because linkage in the cohort was strong. Using immunosequencing, the study profiled T cell repertoires from around 680 subjects and related those repertoires to cytomegalovirus serostatus.

Comments on this clone: Its specific antigen is unknown. No much larger clonotype is one base removed from it; base qualities were not supplied.

Trimming takes 5 bases off V and 9 bases off J; junction bases not matched to a gene: 11. The CDR1 and CDR2 encoded by the germline V gene (reference sequence) are SEHNR and FQNEAQ. Inclusive of the bounding cysteine and phenylalanine, the CDR3 is 15 residues long. Only the CDR3 part of the read is kept: 45 bases, read in frame from the first base. The library was obtained by the immunoSEQ multiplex PCR assay. For the multiplex PCR, a mixture combining 60 forward primers for TCR Vbeta segments and 13 reverse primers for TCR Jbeta segments was used. Amplification of the CDR3 region of rearranged TCR beta genes was performed with a multiplex PCR assay on genomic DNA. Amplified TCR beta libraries were sequenced as 87-base-pair reads on the Illumina HiSeq System. The paper's processing steps were these. Across the roughly 670 repertoires, a later analysis counted tens of millions of unique TCR beta chains, around 11 million of which were shared by at least two donors. A nearest-neighbor algorithm error-corrected the raw reads and collapsed the reads into unique sequences, merging closely related sequences to remove PCR and sequencing errors. To assign V, D and J gene segments, CDR3 sequences were aligned to IMGT reference sequences. For a sequence to be retained, a match of at least six nucleotides was required to both a V gene segment and a J gene segment. Rearrangements were called productive when the CDR3 lacked stop codons and stayed in frame with V and J; all others were non-productive. Following IMGT convention, CDR3 was defined as the stretch from the second conserved V-encoded cysteine to the conserved J-encoded phenylalanine. The earlier analysis of more than 450 of the donors excluded sequences that lacked an unambiguous match to a single V gene segment. In an earlier analysis of 450 to 700 of the donors, V segments were called functional above 56.7% productive rearrangements and were called segregating when the between-donor standard deviation exceeded 5%. To diagnose cytomegalovirus status from the catalog of TCR beta chain sequences, a statistical classification framework was built. A later analysis assigned V and J genes by comparing TCR nucleotide sequences with IMGT/GENE-DB human TR gene sequences. A later analysis assigned CDR3 sequences and most-parsimonious VDJ recombination scenarios with the TCRdist pipeline. In a later analysis, each TCR beta chain was defined by its CDR3 amino acid sequence together with its V-gene family, and reads lacking a unique V-gene family were excluded. A later analysis removed 600 or so highly shared, low-generation-probability nucleotide sequences to deal with suspected cross-contamination and a sequencing artifact. A later analysis calculated a clonal expansion index for each public chain from normalized within-repertoire ranks of inferred template counts. In a later analysis, generation probabilities were computed with a VDJ recombination model fitted to out-of-frame rearrangements, and the resulting probabilities were checked against IGoR. Hypergeometric tests were used in a later analysis to score TCR-TCR, TCR-HLA and TCR-CMV co-occurrence, with a repertoire-size bias correction applied to the TCR pairs. To estimate false discovery rates, a later analysis permuted the HLA or CMV assignments 20 times. In a later analysis, co-occurring TCRs were grouped using DBSCAN, and TCRdist sequence similarity was added for clustering within HLA-allele-positive subsets. Co-occurrence clustering excluded repertoires with fewer than 30,000 or more than 120,000 public chains, plus five with anomalous nucleotide sharing. Not all clones reach the TCRdb copy of this immuneACCESS table, which keeps in-frame sequences only. Checked studies attribute under half of the gap to unresolved V genes and leave the rest unexplained. The V and J calls and clone size were taken over from that table, and D and trimming were inferred from the DNA. The sample includes 87,000 or so clones, with 60% to 75% observed a single time. Roughly 3.2% of the sample lies in the top ten.

Overall results and qualifications from the work: This cohort had only TCR beta chains sequenced, and the lack of alpha or paired-chain data limited which features could be detected. Presence/absence analyses assumed roughly uniform sequencing depth across donors, an assumption that may not hold. Most TCR sequences were observed very rarely across donors, whereas some public TCRs were present in many individuals. A few of the identified cytomegalovirus-associated TCR beta chains were confirmed in vitro to be specific for cytomegalovirus antigens. The study gave a list of 150 to 200 TCR beta chains associated with cytomegalovirus. Because the 87-base-pair reads could not distinguish some IMGT-functional V segments, including TRBV6-2 and TRBV6-3, those segments were excluded. A group of highly shared sequence variants was considered likely to be a technical artifact of the sequencing pipeline. A later analysis found that most CMV-associated TCR beta chains appeared HLA-restricted, with HLA associations seemingly driven largely by CMV exposure. Because HLA typing was missing for some donors at each locus, association tests included only the typed subset. Because counts were too low, about 18 rarely observed V segments, including chromosome 9 orphons, were excluded from the earlier analysis of about 500 of the donors. The only immune exposure information available for the cohort was CMV serostatus. Compared with the approximately 720-donor mean, donors in an Asian-associated ancestry cluster had fewer N-insertions in productive TCRs, according to a later genetic analysis. In a later analysis, several top co-occurrence clusters were reported to appear linked to parvovirus B19, influenza, CMV and Epstein-Barr virus. It was suggested by the authors that the approach could potentially be generalized to other disease states and immunological phenotypes. A further reported finding was that TCR beta sequences accurately predicted the HLA-A and HLA-B alleles for most subjects in the first cohort. In an earlier analysis of roughly 500 of the donors, most TCR beta V segments appeared in productive rearrangements about 87% or about 30% of the time, broadly matching IMGT annotations. Specific HLA alleles were associated with 18,000 or so TCR beta sequences at a false discovery rate of 0.05 in a later analysis. In a later analysis, HLA-associated TCR beta chains were found to be more clonally expanded and to have lower generation probabilities than equally common non-associated chains. V-gene and J-gene trimming of TCR beta chains was associated with a missense DCLRE1C variant in a later genetic analysis, and the association was replicated in an independent cohort. Correlated functional status among segregating V segments might reflect linkage disequilibrium, but an unknown experimental factor could not be ruled out. The classifier was reported to diagnose cytomegalovirus status with high specificity and sensitivity in both the original and validation cohorts. In a later analysis, the rate of TCR association differed among HLA loci, with DRB1 alleles having the most associated TCRs and HLA-C alleles having the fewest. Assigning TCR associations to individual alleles was difficult when HLA alleles, especially DR and DQ, strongly co-occurred.

The cohort consisted of 600 to 750 healthy bone marrow donors. At the time of sampling, every cohort member was nominally healthy, though immune exposures that went unrecorded were likely present. The donor was CMV seronegative and belonged to the group of 352 seronegative cohort members. Every donor gave a peripheral blood sample, and the peripheral blood mononuclear cells from that sample were used for TCR beta sequencing. The Qiagen DNeasy Blood Extraction Kit was used to extract genomic DNA from the blood cell samples. Here the chain combines TRBV7-9 and TRBJ2-1; TRBD1 matches 9 bases in the middle. Material for sequencing was PBMCs. The clonotype was recovered from a man aged 55 to 70 in good health and CMV-seronegative. The bases read TGTGCCAGCAGCGATAAGCGACAGGGGGGGGGTGAGCAGTTCTTC. It codes for CASSDKRQGGGEQFF.